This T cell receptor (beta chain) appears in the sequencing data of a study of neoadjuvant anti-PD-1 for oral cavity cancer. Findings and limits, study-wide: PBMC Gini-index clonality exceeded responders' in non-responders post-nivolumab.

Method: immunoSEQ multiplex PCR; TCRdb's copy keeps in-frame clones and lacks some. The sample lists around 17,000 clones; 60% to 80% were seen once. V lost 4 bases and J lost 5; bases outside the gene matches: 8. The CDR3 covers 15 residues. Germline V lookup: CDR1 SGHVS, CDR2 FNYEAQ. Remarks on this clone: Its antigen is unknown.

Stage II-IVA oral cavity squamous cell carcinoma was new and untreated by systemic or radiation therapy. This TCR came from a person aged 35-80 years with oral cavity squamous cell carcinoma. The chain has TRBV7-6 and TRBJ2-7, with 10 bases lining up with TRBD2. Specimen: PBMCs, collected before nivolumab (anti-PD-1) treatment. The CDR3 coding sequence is TGTGCCAGCAGCTCAACCGGGACTAGCGCCAACGAGCAGTACTTC. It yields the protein CASSSTGTSANEQYF.